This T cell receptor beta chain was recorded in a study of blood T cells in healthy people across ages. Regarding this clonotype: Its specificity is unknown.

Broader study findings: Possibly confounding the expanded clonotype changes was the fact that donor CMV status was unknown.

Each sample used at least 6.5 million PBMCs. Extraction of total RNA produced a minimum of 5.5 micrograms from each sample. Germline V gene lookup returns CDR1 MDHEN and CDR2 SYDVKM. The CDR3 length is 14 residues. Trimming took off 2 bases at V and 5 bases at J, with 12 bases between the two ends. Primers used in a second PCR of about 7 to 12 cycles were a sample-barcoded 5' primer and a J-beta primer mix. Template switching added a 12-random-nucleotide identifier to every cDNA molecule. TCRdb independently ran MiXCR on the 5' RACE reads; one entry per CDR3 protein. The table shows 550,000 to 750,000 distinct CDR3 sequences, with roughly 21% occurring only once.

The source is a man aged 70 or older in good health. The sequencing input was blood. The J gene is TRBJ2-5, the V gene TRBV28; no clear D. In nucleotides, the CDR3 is TGTGCCAGCAGTTTACCGGCTCACGGGGAGACCCAGTACTTC. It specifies CASSLPAHGETQYF.